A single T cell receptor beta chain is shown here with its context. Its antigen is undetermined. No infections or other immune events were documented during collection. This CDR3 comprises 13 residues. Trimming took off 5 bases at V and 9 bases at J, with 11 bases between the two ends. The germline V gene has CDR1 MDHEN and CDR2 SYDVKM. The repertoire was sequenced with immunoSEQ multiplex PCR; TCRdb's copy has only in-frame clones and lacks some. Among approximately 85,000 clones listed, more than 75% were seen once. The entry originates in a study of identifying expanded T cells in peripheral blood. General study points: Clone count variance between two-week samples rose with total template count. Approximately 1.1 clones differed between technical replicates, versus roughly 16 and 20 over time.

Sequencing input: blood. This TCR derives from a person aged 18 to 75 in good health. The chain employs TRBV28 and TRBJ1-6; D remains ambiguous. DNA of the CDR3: TGTGCCAGCAGTGTACAGAGTTTTTCACCCCTCCACTTT. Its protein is CASSVQSFSPLHF.